These 26 T cell receptor beta chains were all obtained from the same sample, sequenced in a study of OX40 agonist ivuxolimab in advanced cancers. Sequencing was performed with immunoSEQ multiplex PCR; in TCRdb, only in-frame clones are kept and a portion is missing. This sample has about 96,000 clones; less than 95% occur once, and the top ten carry under 2%. The sequenced sample was CD4+ or CD8+ T cells sorted from blood, obtained in a trial of the OX40 agonist ivuxolimab. These receptors all come from an adult with an advanced solid tumor such as melanoma, head and neck, liver or kidney cancer.

The chain couples TRBV28 to TRBJ1-2; perhaps TRBD1 as D (5 bases). This CDR3 region has 15 residues. In germline, CDR1 is MDHEN, CDR2 SYDVKM. Trimming stripped 6 bases from V and 3 bases from J, with 17 bases between. Here the CDR3 DNA reads TGTGCCAGCAGCCCTGGGCAGGGAGGGTACTATGGCTACACCTTC. This gives the protein CASSPGQGGYYGYTF.

The chain links TRBV7-9 to TRBJ1-4; perhaps TRBD1 as D (5 bases). Trimming removed 0 bases at V and 4 bases at J, with 9 bases between. This CDR3 comprises 15 residues. Germline V CDR1 and CDR2: SEHNR, FQNEAQ (reference sequence). In DNA form, the CDR3 reads TGTGCCAGCAGCTTAGCCGGGGACCTTAATGAAAAACTGTTTTTT. It is translated as CASSLAGDLNEKLFF.

This rearrangement joins TRBV12-2 to TRBJ1-1; the table's D call of TRBD1 was not tested on the DNA. TRBV12-2 is flagged as a pseudogene. The CDR3 consists of 14 residues. CDR3 DNA sequence: TGTGCAAGTCGCCACGGACAGGGGGGCACTGAAGCTTTCTTT. Translating gives CASRHGQGGTEAFF.

The chain has TRBV11-2 and TRBJ2-1; 12 nucleotides agree with TRBD2. The CDR3 consists of 15 residues. The germline gives CDR1 SGHAT, CDR2 FQNNGV. The V segment lost 6 bases and the J segment 12 bases; nucleotides outside the gene matches: 12. The CDR3 here is CASRSSGRADMRQFF. The CDR3 DNA reads TGTGCCAGCAGGTCTAGCGGGAGGGCTGATATGCGGCAGTTCTTC.

This clone was observed once. The CDR3 sequence is CAWSAGLAGYEQFF. For the CDR3, the DNA is TGTGCCTGGAGTGCAGGACTAGCGGGCTATGAGCAGTTCTTC. This sequence joins TRBV30 and TRBJ2-1, with 11 bases identical to TRBD2. The germline CDR1 and CDR2 sequences are GTSNPN and SVGIG (reference sequence). V lost 1 base and J lost 8; bases outside the gene matches: 4. The CDR3 length is 14 residues.

This chain uses TRBV7-2 with TRBJ1-2; D not resolved. The ends were cut back, 5 bases at V and 4 bases at J, with 5 bases in the middle. The CDR3 is made up of 11 amino acids. Germline V gene lookup returns CDR1 SGHTA and CDR2 FQGNSA. The DNA of the CDR3 is TGTGCCAGCAGCCTCGCCTATGGCTACACCTTC. This gives the protein CASSLAYGYTF. The whole variable domain, remainder taken from reference TRBV7-2 and TRBJ1-2, is GAGVSQSPSNKVTEKGKDVELRCDPISGHTALYWYRQSLGQGLEFLIYFQGNSAPDKSGLPSDRFSAERTGGSVSTLTIQRTQQEDSAVYLCASSLAYGYTFGSGTRLTVV.

The chain combines TRBV6-6 with TRBJ2-7; no reliable D call. Trimming stripped 6 bases from V and 0 bases from J, with 12 bases between. This CDR3 is built from 14 residues. Germline V gene lookup returns CDR1 MNHNY and CDR2 SVGAGI (reference sequence). CDR3 DNA sequence: TGTGCCAGCAGGCAGCAGTGGAGCTCCTACGAGCAGTACTTC. Translation gives CASRQQWSSYEQYF.

Here the CDR3 DNA reads TGTGCCAGCAGCATGGGACGGGACACTGAAGCTTTCTTT. Residues: CASSMGRDTEAFF. The chain uses TRBV6-5 and TRBJ1-1; TRBD1 might be the D (5 bases). Germline CDR1 and CDR2: MNHEY and SVGAGI. This CDR3 contains 13 residues. V was trimmed by 6 bases and J by 3 bases, leaving 11 bases between them.

This clone showed up just once. The chain links TRBV5-1 to TRBJ1-2; 7 bases are a match to TRBD1. V was clipped by 3 bases and J by 6 bases; unmatched bases: 2. Germline V gene lookup returns CDR1 SGHRS and CDR2 YFSETQ. The CDR3 runs to 12 residues. The CDR3 nucleotides read TGCGCCAGCAGCTACAGGGGCGATGGCTACACCTTC. The encoded protein is CASSYRGDGYTF.

This clone was recorded only once. This rearrangement joins TRBV4-2 to TRBJ2-7; TRBD2 matches at 10 bases. V trimming: 4 bases; J trimming: 5 bases; junction bases outside the gene matches: 14. Germline V CDR1 and CDR2: LGHNA, YNFKEQ. CDR3 length equals 17 residues. The CDR3 coding sequence is TGTGCCAGCAGCCCCAACACCGCCCTAGCGGGAGCCCACGAGCAGTACTTC. As protein: CASSPNTALAGAHEQYF.

This chain joins TRBV4-2 and TRBJ2-3; 11 positions match TRBD2. V lost 0 bases, J lost 3 bases, and 8 bases stayed unmatched. CDR3 length: 18 residues. Germline assignment: CDR1 LGHNA and CDR2 YNFKEQ. This CDR3 is CASSQDPLAGGVTDTQYF. DNA of the CDR3: TGTGCCAGCAGCCAAGACCCCCTAGCGGGAGGAGTAACAGATACGCAGTATTTT.

The chain uses TRBV7-3 and TRBJ2-1; D is unclear. The germline V gene has CDR1 SGHTA and CDR2 FQGTGA. V was pared by 5 bases and J by 2 bases, with 13 bases between. The CDR3 spans 15 residues. The CDR3 region is CASSLSLGPYNEQFF. The CDR3 DNA reads as TGTGCCAGCAGCCTCTCACTGGGTCCCTACAATGAGCAGTTCTTC. The entire variable domain, with the rest obtained from reference TRBV7-3 and TRBJ2-1, is as follows: GAGVSQTPSNKVTEKGKYVELRCDPISGHTALYWYRQSLGQGPEFLIYFQGTGAADDSGLPNDRFFAVRPEGSVSTLKIQRTERGDSAVYLCASSLSLGPYNEQFFGPGTRLTVL.

The gene calls are TRBV13 and TRBJ2-1; 7 nucleotides line up with TRBD2. The CDR3 loop spans 19 amino acids. J gave up 1 base and V 4 bases, and 16 bases lay outside the gene matches. Looked up from germline, CDR1 is PRHDT and CDR2 is FYEKMQ (reference sequence). In nucleotides, the CDR3 is TGTGCCAGCAGCTCCTGGGGTAGCGGGCCTCGCGGATCCTACAATGAGCAGTTCTTC. It codes for CASSSWGSGPRGSYNEQFF.

The gene calls are TRBV7-2 and TRBJ2-1; 10 bases agree with TRBD2. CDR3 length equals 14 residues. Trimming at V came to 3 bases and at J to 14 bases, leaving 10 bases not matched to a gene. The germline V gene has CDR1 SGHTA and CDR2 FQGNSA. Written as DNA, the CDR3 is TGTGCCAGCAGCTTGGCCTCTAGCGGGAGTTTGAAGTTCTTC. This sequence encodes CASSLASSGSLKFF.

The rearrangement uses TRBV7-2 and TRBJ2-5, with a possible D match to TRBD1 (5 bases). This CDR3 contains 18 residues. Germline V gene sequence: CDR1 SGHTA, CDR2 FQGNSA. The V end was cut by 4 bases, the J end by 0 bases, with 21 bases between. CDR3 amino acids: CASSSPNQRGVYQETQYF. The CDR3 region has the DNA TGTGCCAGCAGCTCACCCAATCAAAGGGGCGTTTACCAAGAGACCCAGTACTTC.

The chain uses TRBV29-1 and TRBJ2-7, with D unclear. The CDR3 extends over 11 amino acids. Trimming took off 4 bases at V and 2 bases at J, with 6 bases between the two ends. The germline V gene encodes CDR1 SQVTM and CDR2 ANQGSEA. The CDR3 region has the DNA TGCAGCGTTGGGGTGACCTACGAGCAGTACTTC. Protein sequence: CSVGVTYEQYF.

This chain uses TRBV27 with TRBJ2-7, with 9 bases that match TRBD2. CDR1 MNHEY and CDR2 SMNVEV come from the germline V gene (reference sequence). V shed 2 bases and J 5 bases; nucleotides not matched to a gene: 4. The CDR3 extends over 14 amino acids. CDR3 nucleotide sequence: TGTGCCAGCAGTTTACGGCGGACTAGCGACGAGCAGTACTTC. Encoded protein: CASSLRRTSDEQYF.

This clone was seen a single time. The chain carries TRBV7-2 and TRBJ2-3, with D perhaps TRBD2 (5 bases). Per the germline V gene, CDR1 is SGHTA and CDR2 is FQGNSA. V lost 0 bases and J 3 bases, leaving 10 bases between the germline ends. This CDR3 has 15 amino acids. Here the CDR3 reads CASSLAGEETDTQYF. The CDR3 bases are TGTGCCAGCAGCTTAGCGGGAGAGGAAACAGATACGCAGTATTTT.

This clone occurred once. The chain has TRBV11-1 and TRBJ2-2; no clear D gene. The germline CDR1 and CDR2 sequences are SGHAT and FQDESV (reference sequence). V was cut by 3 bases and J by 8 bases, with 4 bases left in between. The CDR3 is 11 residues long. The CDR3 DNA sequence: TGTGCCAGCAGCTTCCGAGGGGAGCTGTTTTTT. Amino acids: CASSFRGELFF.

This clone has just a few counts. J is TRBJ1-3 and V is TRBV5-1, with a possible D match to TRBD1 (6 bases). V lost 3 bases to trimming and J lost 0 bases, with 10 bases between them. The CDR3 is made up of 15 amino acids. The V gene's germline CDR1 is SGHRS and CDR2 YFSETQ. The CDR3 bases are TGCGCCAGCAGCTCAGGGGCCCGCTCTGGAAACACCATATATTTT. Encoded protein: CASSSGARSGNTIYF.

This clone appeared once. The chain links TRBV7-9 to TRBJ1-2; no clear D gene. CDR1 is SEHNR and CDR2 is FQNEAQ in the germline V gene (reference sequence). There are 13 residues in the CDR3. Trimming removed 8 bases at V and 1 base at J, with 11 bases between. The CDR3 sequence: CASASPRNYGYTF. The CDR3 DNA follows: TGTGCCAGCGCATCACCCCGTAACTATGGCTACACCTTC.

This clone appeared a few times. V gene TRBV7-9 combines with J gene TRBJ2-5; TRBD2 matches 10 bases. The ends lost 5 bases at V and 5 bases at J; junction bases unmatched: 5. The CDR3 consists of 14 residues. CDR1 and CDR2 (germline): SEHNR, FQNEAQ (reference sequence). The CDR3 is CASSASGSYETQYF. CDR3 in DNA: TGTGCCAGCAGCGCTAGCGGGAGTTATGAGACCCAGTACTTC.

The gene calls are TRBV5-5 and TRBJ1-5; D gene unclear. The V and J ends lost 4 bases and 4 bases respectively, with 9 bases between them. CDR1 is SGHKS, CDR2 YYEKEE, per germline (reference sequence). The CDR3 covers 13 residues. The CDR3 is CASSPFGNQPQHF. DNA of the CDR3: TGTGCCAGCAGCCCTTTTGGGAATCAGCCCCAGCATTTT.

The rearrangement joins TRBV7-3 to TRBJ1-2, with 8 bases lining up with TRBD1. Germline V gene lookup returns CDR1 SGHTA and CDR2 FQGTGA. The ends lost 5 bases at V and 7 bases at J; junction bases unmatched: 9. This CDR3 has 14 amino acids. CDR3 bases: TGTGCCAGCAGCCCGGACAGGGTCTACTCTGGCTACACCTTC. Its protein is CASSPDRVYSGYTF.

The chain recombines TRBV5-6 with TRBJ1-2; 11 nucleotides line up with TRBD1. Unmatched junction bases numbered 17, after V lost 8 bases and J lost 5 bases. The CDR3 extends over 17 amino acids. CDR1 and CDR2 (germline): SGHDT, YYEEEE. In DNA form, the CDR3 reads TGTGCCAGTAGCAGCTTGGGACAGGGGGATGATGAGTATGGCTACACCTTC. Translating gives CASSSLGQGDDEYGYTF.

On this clone itself: The identical CDR3 is also encoded by other nucleotide sequences in the sample. The genes are TRBV2 and TRBJ1-5, with D tentatively TRBD1 (5 bases). V gave up 6 bases and J gave up 0 bases, with 9 bases separating them. CDR3 length: 14 residues. CDR1 is SNHLY and CDR2 is FYNNEI in the germline V gene. CDR3 residues: CASSRQSSNQPQHF. The CDR3 DNA sequence: TGTGCCAGCAGCCGACAGAGTAGCAATCAGCCCCAGCATTTT. Based on the CDR3 plus reference TRBV2 and TRBJ1-5, the full variable domain is EPEVTQTPSHQVTQMGQEVILRCVPISNHLYFYWYRQILGQKVEFLVSFYNNEISEKSEIFDDQFSVERPDGSNFTLKIRSTKLEDSAMYFCASSRQSSNQPQHFGDGTRLSIL.